Below, 18 T cell receptor beta chains from the same sample are listed, as sequenced in a study of T cell responses to AZD1222 COVID-19 vaccine. Method: immunoSEQ multiplex PCR; TCRdb's copy keeps in-frame clones and lacks some. This repertoire shows some 130,000 clones, 80% to 90% found once; its top ten account for 20% to 25%. Source: peripheral blood, taken on day 0 of AZD1222 vaccination. All receptors derive from an adult in good health.

The rearrangement uses TRBV24-1 and TRBJ2-3, with D unclear. The germline V gene encodes CDR1 KGHDR and CDR2 SFDVKD. This CDR3 is built from 17 residues. Trimming took 1 base from V and 5 from J, leaving 18 bases between them. The CDR3 loop is CATSDFSDVGLGDTQYF. For the CDR3, the DNA is TGTGCCACCAGTGATTTCTCGGACGTAGGCCTTGGAGATACGCAGTATTTT.

Only a few counts were recorded for this clone. V is TRBV11-2 and J is TRBJ1-6; D ambiguous. Germline V gives CDR1 SGHAT, CDR2 FQNNGV. V was trimmed by 4 bases and J by 9 bases, leaving 7 bases between them. This CDR3 is 12 amino acids long. The CDR3 is CASSSPSSPLHF. The DNA for the CDR3 is TGTGCCAGCAGCTCCCCGAGTTCACCCCTCCACTTT.

V usage is TRBV10-3 and J usage is TRBJ2-3; D gene unclear. Trimming cost V 3 bases and J 14 bases, with 15 bases left between them. The germline V gene encodes CDR1 ENHRY and CDR2 SYGVKD. CDR3 length equals 12 residues. This chain's CDR3 is CAISEGSLRRYF. The CDR3 coding sequence is TGTGCCATCAGTGAAGGCAGTCTGAGGCGGTATTTT.

This chain joins TRBV27 and TRBJ2-7; tentatively, D is TRBD1 (6 bases). The length of the CDR3 is 15 residues. Germline CDR1 and CDR2: MNHEY and SMNVEV (reference sequence). The V end lost 2 bases, the J end lost 1 base, and 12 bases lay between the germline ends. The CDR3 here is CASSLKGRGSYEQYF. The CDR3 coding sequence is TGTGCCAGCAGTTTAAAGGGCAGGGGATCCTACGAGCAGTACTTC.

The chain carries TRBV9 and TRBJ1-1; D gene ambiguous. Trimming cost V 3 bases and J 3 bases, with 12 bases left between them. The germline CDR1 and CDR2 sequences are SGDLS and YYNGEE. The CDR3 contains 14 residues. The CDR3 loop is CASSGGMGYTEAFF. In DNA, the CDR3 is TGTGCCAGCAGCGGCGGGATGGGGTACACTGAAGCTTTCTTT. The full variable domain, rest sourced from reference TRBV9 and TRBJ1-1, is DSGVTQTPKHLITATGQRVTLRCSPRSGDLSVYWYQQSLDQGLQFLIQYYNGEERAKGNILERFSAQQFPDLHSELNLSSLELGDSALYFCASSGGMGYTEAFFGQGTRLTVV.

A word on this clone: Other DNA sequences from this sample encode an identical CDR3 as well. CDR3 sequence reads: CASVAGGTDTQYF. DNA of the CDR3: TGTGCCAGCGTAGCGGGGGGCACAGATACGCAGTATTTT. The chain combines TRBV2 with TRBJ2-3, with 9 nucleotides matching TRBD2. Germline assignment: CDR1 SNHLY and CDR2 FYNNEI. Trimming removed 8 bases from V and 1 base from J; junction bases left unmatched: 1. There are 13 residues in the CDR3.

This clone occurred once. V usage is TRBV7-9 and J usage is TRBJ1-4, with unresolved D. Germline CDR1 and CDR2: SEHNR and FQNEAQ (reference sequence). Trimming stripped 5 bases from V and 0 bases from J, with 10 bases between. The CDR3 extends over 15 amino acids. CDR3 DNA sequence: TGTGCCAGCAGCAAAGAAGGGACAACTAATGAAAAACTGTTTTTT. Translating it yields CASSKEGTTNEKLFF. The variable domain in full, with the rest retrieved from reference TRBV7-9 and TRBJ1-4, is DTGVSQNPRHKITKRGQNVTFRCDPISEHNRLYWYRQTLGQGPEFLTYFQNEAQLEKSRLLSDRFSAERPKGSFSTLEIQRTEQGDSAMYLCASSKEGTTNEKLFFGSGTQLSVL.

This rearrangement joins TRBV18 to TRBJ1-6; D perhaps matches TRBD1 (6 bases). Looked up from germline, CDR1 is KGHSH and CDR2 is LQKENI. There are 14 residues in the CDR3. V lost 1 base and J lost 8, with 9 bases in between. CDR3 nucleotides: TGTGCCAGCTCACCACAGGGGGGCGATTCACCCCTCCACTTT. Translation: CASSPQGGDSPLHF.

The genes are TRBV5-6 and TRBJ1-1; D is unclear. Germline CDR1 SGHDT, CDR2 YYEEEE. V lost 0 bases, J lost 2 bases, and 11 bases lay in between. There are 15 residues in the CDR3. For the CDR3, the DNA is TGTGCCAGCAGCTTGGGAGGGTCCCTTAACACTGAAGCTTTCTTT. It is translated as CASSLGGSLNTEAFF.

This chain uses TRBV11-2 with TRBJ1-4, with D maybe TRBD1 (6 bases). CDR1 SGHAT and CDR2 FQNNGV come from the germline V gene. V lost 3 bases and J 2 bases, leaving 10 bases between the germline ends. This CDR3 region has 15 residues. The CDR3 sequence is CASSFGTKTNEKLFF. CDR3 DNA: TGTGCCAGCAGCTTCGGGACAAAGACTAATGAAAAACTGTTTTTT.

This chain joins TRBV5-1 and TRBJ1-1; no reliable D call. The V gene lost 2 bases and the J gene lost 4 bases, with 9 bases spanning the gap. There are 13 residues in the CDR3. Germline V lookup: CDR1 SGHRS, CDR2 YFSETQ. Written as DNA, the CDR3 is TGCGCCAGCAGCTTTCCGGGAGGCACTGAAGCTTTCTTT. Its translation: CASSFPGGTEAFF.

This clone was counted between two and nine times. The chain recombines TRBV30 with TRBJ2-5, with no clear D. The germline V and J ends were trimmed by 0 bases and 3 bases, with 8 bases remaining between them. In germline, CDR1 is GTSNPN, CDR2 SVGIG (reference sequence). CDR3 length equals 13 residues. In nucleotides, the CDR3 is TGTGCCTGGAGTGTTATATCGGAAGAGACCCAGTACTTC. The encoded protein is CAWSVISEETQYF.

The chain links TRBV6-5 to TRBJ1-1; 7 bases are a match to TRBD1. The germline V gene has CDR1 MNHEY and CDR2 SVGAGI. J lost 5 bases, V lost 0 bases, and 6 bases had no gene match. The CDR3 is made up of 15 amino acids. CDR3 residues: CASSYSRGPRTEAFF. CDR3 DNA: TGTGCCAGCAGTTACTCGAGGGGGCCGAGGACTGAAGCTTTCTTT.

The chain recombines TRBV4-2 with TRBJ1-1; perhaps TRBD1 as D (6 bases). Germline V gene sequence: CDR1 LGHNA, CDR2 YNFKEQ. The CDR3 runs 14 residues. The ends were cut back, 0 bases at V and 10 bases at J, with 15 bases in the middle. CDR3 in DNA: TGTGCCAGCAGCCAAGAAGGGGGGGCTCGAGGAGCTTTCTTT. Protein product: CASSQEGGARGAFF.

This clone was seen a handful of times. The CDR3: CASSRTSTYEQYF. CDR3 DNA sequence: TGTGCCAGCAGCCGTACGTCTACCTACGAGCAGTACTTC. This chain connects TRBV7-2 to TRBJ2-7, with D unresolved. The germline CDR1 and CDR2 sequences are SGHTA and FQGNSA. Deletions cut 5 bases from V and 2 bases from J, with 10 bases between. This CDR3 comprises 13 residues.

The V call is TRBV7-2, the J call TRBJ2-7; D possibly uses TRBD1 or TRBD2 (5 bases each). Trimming shortened V by 1 base and J by 4 bases, and 14 bases separated the two germline ends. CDR1 SGHTA and CDR2 FQGNSA come from the germline V gene. This CDR3 comprises 15 residues. The CDR3 is CASSLDGGTQYEQYF. CDR3 in DNA: TGTGCCAGCAGCTTAGATGGGGGAACCCAATACGAGCAGTACTTC.

The chain uses TRBV28 and TRBJ1-5, with D unclear. The CDR3 has 11 residues. V was clipped by 3 bases and J by 8 bases, with 5 bases between them. CDR1 and CDR2 (germline): MDHEN, SYDVKM. The CDR3 spells CASSFGEPQHF. For the CDR3, the DNA is TGTGCCAGCAGTTTCGGGGAGCCCCAGCATTTT.

V gene TRBV5-1 combines with J gene TRBJ2-1; 9 bases align to TRBD1. Germline CDR1 is SGHRS and CDR2 is YFSETQ. CDR3 length: 14 residues. Trimming cost V 5 bases and J 12 bases; bases outside gene matches: 12. The CDR3 region has the DNA TGCGCCAGCAGTTCGACCGGGACAGGGATGACGCAGTTCTTC. This sequence encodes CASSSTGTGMTQFF. Variable domain in full (rest from reference TRBV5-1 and TRBJ2-1): KAGVTQTPRYLIKTRGQQVTLSCSPISGHRSVSWYQQTPGQGLQFLFEYFSETQRNKGNFPGRFSGRQFSNSRSEMNVSTLELGDSALYLCASSSTGTGMTQFFGPGTRLTVL.